One sample yielded the 8 T cell receptor beta chains listed below, sequenced in a study of T cells in Graves' hyperthyroidism and ophthalmopathy. The CDR3 regions of TCR beta were amplified from RNA transcripts. First-round RT-PCR targeting the TCR CDR3 was performed with the HTBI primer set. TCRdb fed the multiplex PCR reads into MiXCR, producing one record per CDR3 protein. The repertoire includes a few hundred thousand distinct CDR3 sequences, about 25% of them detected once, and 70% to 75% sits in the top ten. Sequences were obtained from blood. All receptors come from a man aged 45-65 years with Graves' hyperthyroidism.

In its sample, this clonotype was seen a few times. The V gene is TRBV29-1, the J gene TRBJ2-5; D gene unclear. The germline V and J ends were trimmed by 3 bases and 4 bases, with 3 bases remaining between them. The CDR3 spans 10 residues. CDR1 and CDR2 (germline): SQVTM, ANQGSEA. CDR3 DNA: TGCAGCGTTGATACAGAGACCCAGTACTTC. This encodes CSVDTETQYF.

The chain employs TRBV2 and TRBJ2-3; D call uncertain. This CDR3 has 14 residues. Germline CDR1 reads SNHLY; CDR2 reads FYNNEI. Trimming shortened V by 4 bases and J by 0 bases, and 8 bases separated the two germline ends. DNA for the CDR3: TGTGCCAGCAGTGCCGCCTCTAGCACAGATACGCAGTATTTT. Translating it yields CASSAASSTDTQYF.

V and J are TRBV10-1 and TRBJ2-3; 12 positions agree with TRBD2. Germline trimming cut 1 base from V and 6 bases from J; bases unmatched to any gene: 11. The CDR3 is 18 amino acids. Per the germline V gene, CDR1 is WNHNN and CDR2 is SYGVQD (reference sequence). The CDR3 DNA sequence: TGCGCCAGCAGTGAGTTGGGCCTAGCGGGAGGGCCGGAGGATACGCAGTATTTT. Encoded protein: CASSELGLAGGPEDTQYF.

As for this clonotype: Compared with germline, one end of the junction differs, possibly owing to a read error. The V and J genes are TRBV10-2 and TRBJ1-2; 8 bases are shared with TRBD1. The germline gives CDR1 WSHSY, CDR2 SAAADI. The CDR3 spans 14 residues. The CDR3 DNA follows: TGCGCCAGCAGCCGGGACAGGAGTAACTATGGCTGCACCTTC. Translating it yields CASSRDRSNYGCTF.

Concerning this clonotype itself: A much more abundant neighbour one base away suggests this may be a read error. The final CDR3 position lacks the conserved phenylalanine or tryptophan, pointing to a likely read error. The gene calls are TRBV28 and TRBJ1-1; TRBD1 aligns across 7 bases. The CDR3 is made up of 13 amino acids. Germline assignment: CDR1 MDHEN and CDR2 SYDVKM. Germline trimming cut 9 bases from V and 1 base from J; bases unmatched to any gene: 5. In DNA form, the CDR3 reads TGTGCCAGTTTAACAGGGGAGAACACTGAAGCTTTCTCT. Encoded protein: CASLTGENTEAFS.

Of note for this clonotype: Just one base apart from a much larger clone, this may be a read error. The DNA of the CDR3 is TGTGCCAGCAGTTTAGGCCAGGGGAGAGGCTGCAATGAGCAGTTCTTC. Translating gives CASSLGQGRGCNEQFF. This chain uses TRBV12-3 or TRBV12-4 with TRBJ2-1, with a weak D call TRBD1 (6 bases). Deletions cut 1 base from V and 6 bases from J, with 16 bases between. The CDR3 covers 16 residues.

This clonotype was seen a few times. The V and J genes are TRBV27 and TRBJ2-5; D perhaps matches TRBD2 (5 bases). The V gene's germline CDR1 is MNHEY and CDR2 SMNVEV (reference sequence). Trimming shortened V by 7 bases and J by 6 bases, and 12 bases separated the two germline ends. The CDR3 sequence is 12 residues long. This chain's CDR3 is CASTRTLKTQYF. CDR3 nucleotide sequence: TGTGCCAGCACAAGGACTCTGAAGACCCAGTACTTC.

This clonotype was recorded a few times. The chain employs TRBV20-1 and TRBJ1-1; a weak D match, TRBD1 (6 bases). The germline CDR1 and CDR2 sequences are DFQATT and SNEGSKA (reference sequence). Trimming shortened V by 3 bases and J by 2 bases, and 16 bases separated the two germline ends. The CDR3 runs 15 residues. The chain's CDR3 is CSASLIGGGNTEAFF. The CDR3 nucleotides read TGCAGTGCTAGTTTAATCGGAGGGGGAAACACTGAAGCTTTCTTT.